These T cell receptor beta chains were read from a single sample in a study of cytomegalovirus exposure and HLA in healthy donors. TCRdb's table, derived via immunoSEQ multiplex PCR, lists solely in-frame clones and lacks some. The sample consists of tens of thousands of clones, 75% of them appearing once. The sample comprised PBMCs. These receptors all stem from a woman aged 35 to 49 in good health and CMV-seropositive. Both conserved end residues are part of each CDR3. A D gene is named only where the DNA matches it firmly. Clone size, where shown, is once, few, many, or a class for clones that have expanded.

TRBD1,.,TRBV30,TRBJ1-4,CAWRHWGQGHEKLFF,TGTGCCTGGAGACATTGGGGACAGGGGCATGAAAAACTGTTTTTT
TRBD1,.,TRBV6-1,TRBJ2-6,CASSGTGGANVLTF,TGTGCCAGCAGTGGGACAGGTGGGGCCAACGTCCTGACTTTC
TRBD1,.,TRBV5-4,TRBJ1-4,CASSLATDRGTEKLFF,TGTGCCAGCAGCTTGGCCACGGACAGGGGGACTGAAAAACTGTTTTTT
.,.,TRBV20-1,TRBJ1-2,CSARDREKYTF,TGCAGTGCTAGAGATAGGGAGAAATACACCTTC
TRBD1,.,TRBV5-1,TRBJ1-6,CASSWTGRNSPLHF,TGCGCCAGCAGCTGGACAGGGAGGAATTCACCCCTCCACTTT
.,.,TRBV19,TRBJ1-6,CASSITGPSPLHF,TGTGCCAGTAGTATCACAGGGCCTTCACCCCTCCACTTT
TRBD1,.,TRBV7-9,TRBJ2-3,CASSSGQGADTQYF,TGTGCCAGCAGCTCCGGACAGGGAGCAGATACGCAGTATTTT
.,.,TRBV7-9,TRBJ1-1,CSSSASGGGRYTEAFF,TGTTCCAGCAGCGCTAGCGGGGGGGGCCGGTACACTGAAGCTTTCTTT
TRBD1,.,TRBV5-1,TRBJ2-3,CASSRGTGDTDTQYF,TGCGCCAGCAGCCGCGGGACAGGGGACACAGATACGCAGTATTTT
.,.,TRBV5-4,TRBJ2-7,CASSLYVGHTISYEQYF,TGTGCCAGCAGCTTGTATGTGGGACATACGATTTCCTACGAGCAGTACTTC
TRBD1,.,TRBV12-5,TRBJ2-7,CASGSDRAYEQYF,TGTGCTAGTGGTTCAGACAGGGCCTACGAGCAGTACTTC
.,.,TRBV4-3,TRBJ2-3,CASSQDAPRRSNTDTQYF,TGCGCCAGCAGCCAAGATGCGCCTAGGAGGTCTAACACAGATACGCAGTATTTT
TRBD1,.,TRBV5-6,TRBJ1-1,CASSPGTGRNTEAFF,TGTGCCAGCAGCCCCGGGACAGGGCGGAACACTGAAGCTTTCTTT
TRBD2,.,TRBV18,TRBJ2-1,CASSTELAGGLNEQFF,TGTGCCAGCTCAACGGAACTAGCGGGGGGGCTTAATGAGCAGTTCTTC
.,.,TRBV6-5,TRBJ2-7,CASSSSRRGLSYEQYF,TGTGCCAGCAGTTCATCCCGCCGCGGTCTCTCCTACGAGCAGTACTTC
.,.,TRBV19,TRBJ1-1,CASSIGGGTEAFF,TGTGCCAGTAGTATAGGTGGAGGGACTGAAGCTTTCTTT
.,.,TRBV7-2,TRBJ1-2,CASSLDSTRGFYGYTF,TGTGCCAGCAGCTTAGATAGCACCCGGGGGTTCTATGGCTACACCTTC
.,.,TRBV5-1,TRBJ2-1,CASSLALTAHEQFF,TGCGCCAGCAGCTTGGCACTAACGGCACATGAGCAGTTCTTC
.,.,TRBV10-3,TRBJ1-5,CAISDSSGQPQHF,TGTGCCATCAGTGACTCTAGCGGTCAGCCCCAGCATTTT
.,.,TRBV5-6,TRBJ1-6,CASSLWRDNSPLHF,TGTGCCAGCAGCTTGTGGAGAGATAATTCACCCCTCCACTTT
.,.,TRBV9,TRBJ2-7,CASILPGLYYEQYF,TGTGCCAGCATTTTACCGGGACTTTACTACGAGCAGTACTTC
TRBD1,once,TRBV27,TRBJ2-7,CASSLHGLLGTGDNEQYF,TGTGCCAGCAGTTTACATGGACTACTCGGGACAGGGGATAACGAGCAGTACTTC
TRBD2,.,TRBV9,TRBJ2-2,CASSVAGGNTGELFF,TGTGCCAGCAGCGTAGCGGGGGGAAACACCGGGGAGCTGTTTTTT
TRBD1,once,TRBV5-1,TRBJ1-1,CASSLEQGGAGSEAFF,TGCGCCAGCAGCTTGGAACAAGGGGGCGCAGGGTCTGAAGCTTTCTTT
TRBD1,.,TRBV10-3,TRBJ1-4,CAIRTGLTTNEKLFF,TGTGCCATCCGGACAGGTTTGACAACTAATGAAAAACTGTTTTTT
.,.,TRBV1,TRBJ2-3,CTSSHQGCRSDTQYF,TGCACCAGCAGCCACCAGGGATGTCGGTCAGATACGCAGTATTTT
TRBD2,.,TRBV7-9,TRBJ2-3,CASSATSGGPDTQYF,TGTGCCAGCAGCGCAACTAGCGGGGGGCCAGATACGCAGTATTTT
.,.,TRBV5-1,TRBJ1-3,CASSLEKGLFSGNTIYF,TGCGCCAGCAGCTTGGAAAAGGGACTTTTCTCTGGAAACACCATATATTTT
.,few,TRBV19,TRBJ2-2,CASGGGGGAGELFF,TGTGCCAGTGGAGGGGGGGGCGGAGCCGGGGAGCTGTTTTTT
.,.,TRBV28,TRBJ2-1,CASSSQASYNEQFF,TGTGCCAGCAGCTCCCAGGCGTCCTACAATGAGCAGTTCTTC
.,.,TRBV19,TRBJ1-1,CASTIRGRTEAFF,TGTGCCAGTACCATCAGGGGACGGACTGAAGCTTTCTTT
.,.,TRBV2,TRBJ1-1,CASIDTYTEAFF,TGTGCCAGCATAGACACGTACACTGAAGCTTTCTTT
TRBD1,.,TRBV5-4,TRBJ1-1,CASSDRDRGTEAFF,TGTGCCAGCAGCGACAGGGACAGAGGAACTGAAGCTTTCTTT
.,.,TRBV30,TRBJ1-4,CAWSNVGLGEKLFF,TGTGCCTGGAGTAACGTGGGGCTCGGGGAAAAACTGTTTTTT
.,.,TRBV10-3,TRBJ2-7,CAISEKLEYEQYF,TGTGCCATCAGTGAGAAACTAGAATACGAGCAGTACTTC
.,.,TRBV5-4,TRBJ2-1,CASTALQGNSEQFF,TGTGCCAGCACAGCTTTACAGGGAAACAGTGAGCAGTTCTTC
TRBD1,few,TRBV25-1,TRBJ1-2,CASSRQGPYGYTF,TGTGCCAGCAGCAGACAGGGTCCCTATGGCTACACCTTC
TRBD1,.,TRBV14,TRBJ1-2,CASSQVRGANGYTF,TGTGCCAGCAGCCAAGTCAGGGGGGCTAATGGCTACACCTTC
.,.,TRBV6-5,TRBJ1-3,CASSSPRGAGNTIYF,TGTGCCAGCAGTTCCCCCAGGGGAGCTGGAAACACCATATATTTT
.,few,TRBV6-5,TRBJ2-7,CASRRPQSSYEQYF,TGTGCCAGCAGGAGGCCTCAAAGCTCCTACGAGCAGTACTTC
.,.,TRBV19,TRBJ2-7,CASSMGLLLEQYF,TGTGCCAGTAGTATGGGACTTCTCCTGGAGCAGTACTTC